This section outlines one T cell receptor beta chain sequence together with its context. This clonotype was counted ten times or more. Its target antigen remains unknown. The sample holds no much larger clone one base away, and base qualities are not on file. The entry originates in a study of T cells in Graves' hyperthyroidism and ophthalmopathy (dated by TCRdb to about 2019). Regarding the study in general: Peripheral blood was collected at initial diagnosis, before any treatment. To identify TCR V-J signatures that set the groups apart, the researchers used a discovery cohort of 90 to 100 patients, made up of 43 with Graves' ophthalmopathy and approximately 57 with stable Graves' hyperthyroidism. An independent validation cohort of under 20 hyperthyroidism patients and approximately 15 patients who later progressed to ophthalmopathy tested prospective prediction of ophthalmopathy. The roughly 91 discovery patients were randomly split 7:3 into training and test sets. In roughly six Graves' hyperthyroidism patients, the study also compared T-cell repertoires from thyroid tissue with T-cell repertoires from blood. After blood sampling, hyperthyroidism patients were treated with methimazole at a starting dose of 30 mg daily, and ophthalmopathy patients were treated with high-dose intravenous methylprednisolone. The paper describes TCR Vbeta CDR3 sequencing of around 140 peripheral blood samples, made up of 43 ophthalmopathy patients, roughly 75 hyperthyroidism patients and about 17 progressor patients. Results and caveats for the whole study, not just this receptor: Most expanded thyroid clonotypes (frequency above 0.001) were also detected in blood, suggesting blood repertoires may reflect thyroid immune responses. A model built on a 13 V-J signature distinguished ophthalmopathy from stable hyperthyroidism, reaching about 88% sensitivity and around 81% specificity in cross-validation and 80%/75% in testing. Sample size was not statistically predetermined, and investigators were not blinded to group allocation. During validation, the model predicted progression to ophthalmopathy a median of around 7 months ahead of onset, with approximately 70% sensitivity and roughly 72% specificity.

Amplification of TCR beta CDR3 regions was carried out from RNA transcripts. A first-round RT-PCR of the TCR CDR3 used the HTBI primer set with the Qiagen OneStep RT-PCR kit. A second multiplex PCR round built the libraries, followed by size selection and purification. Sequencing of the libraries was done on an Illumina HiSeq2000 using paired-end 100 bp reads. The original methods were these. Raw data were processed with SOAPnuke, discarding reads with adapters, uncalled bases, mean Phred below 15, or no exact constant-primer or identifier match. High-quality paired reads were merged with COPE v1.2.5, and unique nucleotide sequences were defined as clonotypes. MiTCR v1.1 was used to align clonotypes to the IMGT TRBV, TRBD and TRBJ reference segments. Analysis was restricted to V-J combinations with a frequency above 0.0001, which covered roughly 99% of repertoires. A TCS score was defined as the ratio between F50 (clonal expansion) and ExV (chaos), using BLOSUM62-based TCRdist between CDR3 peptides within each V-J. Welch's t-statistics and random forest reduced some 510 V-J features to roughly 13, which were used in a naive Bayes classifier (R e1071). The public reads were quality trimmed at Q25 with fastp and then assembled into clones with MiXCR by TCRdb, keeping productive beta chains. One record per CDR3 amino acid sequence lists the most common genes and DNA. These V and J calls are TCRdb output, not the study's own analysis. The sample profile shows 450,000 to 500,000 distinct CDR3 sequences; about 20% of them were found once. Jointly, the top ten make up around 47% of the sample.

In the ophthalmopathy patients, disease was moderately to severely active, with a Clinical Activity Score of 3 or more, a NOSPECS grade of 4 or more, and a duration of less than 3 months. Patients with uncontrolled infections, other autoimmune diseases, pregnancy or lactation were excluded. Diagnoses relied on clinical symptoms, serum thyroxine and TRAb, thyroid ultrasound and orbital computed tomography. PBMCs were isolated from about 9 ml of fresh peripheral blood by Ficoll-Paque density gradient centrifugation. Total RNA was extracted with Trizol reagent, and quality was checked on an Agilent 2100 Bioanalyzer. The receptor was derived from a woman in her seventies with Graves' ophthalmopathy. Material: blood.

The CDR3 is CASSRGTSNTEAFF. The DNA sequence is given as TGTGCCAGCAGCCGCGGGACATCGAACACTGAAGCTTTCTTT. The sequence is built from TRBV3-1 and TRBJ1-1, with TRBD1 tentatively as D gene (6 bases match). For CDR1 and CDR2, the germline V gene (reference sequence) lists LGHDT and YNNKEL. V drops 4 bases and J drops 1 base, leaving 10 bases in between. There are 14 amino acids in the CDR3, from cysteine to phenylalanine inclusive. The read is trimmed to its CDR3 DNA, 42 bases read in frame from base 1.